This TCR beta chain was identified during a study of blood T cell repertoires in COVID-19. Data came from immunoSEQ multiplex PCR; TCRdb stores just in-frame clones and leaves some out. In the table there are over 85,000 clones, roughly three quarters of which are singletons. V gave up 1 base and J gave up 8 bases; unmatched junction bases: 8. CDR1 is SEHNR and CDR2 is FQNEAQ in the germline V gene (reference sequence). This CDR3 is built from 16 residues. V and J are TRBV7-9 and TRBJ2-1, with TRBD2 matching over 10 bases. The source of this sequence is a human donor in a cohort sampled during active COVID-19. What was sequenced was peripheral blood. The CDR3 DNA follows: TGTGCCAGCAGCTTAGTGAGGGGACTAGCGATGGATGAGCAGTTCTTC. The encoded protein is CASSLVRGLAMDEQFF.